This T cell receptor beta chain derives from a study of PD-1 blockade in classical Hodgkin lymphoma. Study results and limitations: By C4D1, diversity of CD4+ TCRs had risen significantly, whereas that of CD8+ TCRs had not.

This table comes from immunoSEQ multiplex PCR, and its TCRdb copy is limited to in-frame clones, with some not included. The table includes 20,000 to 30,000 clones, roughly 80% detected once. Patients all relapsed after autologous stem cell transplantation, and there was variation in brentuximab vedotin exposure. V lost 7 bases and J lost 4, with 23 bases in between. CDR3 size: 16 residues. Germline V CDR1 and CDR2: SGDLS, YYNGEE. Notes on this clone: What it binds is not known.

This rearrangement joins TRBV9 to TRBJ1-2, with a tentative D call TRBD1 (5 bases). This material consisted of peripheral blood mononuclear cells (PBMCs), taken before the second cycle of nivolumab. The source of this sequence is a human donor with classical Hodgkin lymphoma. The CDR3 region has the DNA TGTGCCAGCCGATCTACCGGGTCTCAAGGGACCTATGGCTACACCTTC. Amino acids: CASRSTGSQGTYGYTF.